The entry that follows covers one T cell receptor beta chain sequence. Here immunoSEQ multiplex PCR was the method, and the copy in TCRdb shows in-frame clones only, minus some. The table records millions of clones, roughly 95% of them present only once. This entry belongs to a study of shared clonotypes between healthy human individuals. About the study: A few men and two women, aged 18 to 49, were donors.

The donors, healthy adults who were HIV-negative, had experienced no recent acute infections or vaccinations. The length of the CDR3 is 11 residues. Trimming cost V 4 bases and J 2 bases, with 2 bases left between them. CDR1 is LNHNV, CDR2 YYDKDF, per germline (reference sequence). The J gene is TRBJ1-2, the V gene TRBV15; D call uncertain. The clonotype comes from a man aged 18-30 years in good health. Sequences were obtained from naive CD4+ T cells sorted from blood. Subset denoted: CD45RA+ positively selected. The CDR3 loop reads CATSNNYGYTF. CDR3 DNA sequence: TGTGCCACCAGCAACAACTATGGCTACACCTTC.